The rows below give T cell receptor beta chains drawn from one sample of a study of T-cell memory formation after mild COVID-19. TCRdb itself ran the 5' RACE reads through MiXCR, one entry per CDR3 protein. This table has fewer than 400,000 distinct CDR3 sequences, 16% appearing once. The sample taken for sequencing was PBMCs or a T cell subset sorted from them (not recorded which). These receptors were obtained from a man aged 18 to 29 who had mild COVID-19 (a few samples of this study predate the infection). Cell type and time point are not known. Both conserved end residues are part of each CDR3. Each record gives: D gene, V gene, clone size, J gene, CDR3 DNA, CDR3 protein. D genes are given only for firm matches. For some rows the clone size is stated as once, few or many, or as a class when expanded; others skip it.

TRBD1	TRBV4-1	once	TRBJ2-5	TGCGCCAGCAGCTGGGACAGGGGGGAAGAGACCCAGTACTTC	CASSWDRGEETQYF
-	TRBV12-3/TRBV12-4	few	TRBJ2-2	TGTGCCAGCAGTGACACTTCAGACAGGCACACCGGGGAGCTGTTTTTT	CASSDTSDRHTGELFF
-	TRBV7-2	few	TRBJ1-2	TGTGCCAGCAGCTCCCGACGTCCGGACGGCTACACCTTC	CASSSRRPDGYTF
TRBD1	TRBV15	-	TRBJ1-2	TGTGCCACCAGCAGAGCGACAGGGATCGGAGGCTATGGCTACACCTTC	CATSRATGIGGYGYTF
TRBD1	TRBV6-6	-	TRBJ1-6	TGTGCCAGCAGCCTCCCGGGACAGGGGGATTCACCCCTCCACTTT	CASSLPGQGDSPLHF
-	TRBV18	many	TRBJ2-2	TGTGCCAGCTCTCCTAGCGACGACTCTACCGGGGAGCTGTTTTTT	CASSPSDDSTGELFF
TRBD1	TRBV12-3/TRBV12-4	-	TRBJ2-5	TGTGCCAGCAGTTCTCAAAGACAGGGGTTTGAGACCCAGTACTTC	CASSSQRQGFETQYF
-	TRBV2	-	TRBJ2-1	TGTGCCAGCAGTGGGGTCGGGTACAATGAGCAGTTCTTC	CASSGVGYNEQFF
-	TRBV3-1	few	TRBJ2-2	TGTGCCAGCAGCCAAGACTGGGGCGGGGAGCTGTTTTTT	CASSQDWGGELFF
TRBD1	TRBV5-1	-	TRBJ2-5	TGCGCCACCGCGGGACAGGGTCCCCAAGAGACCCAGTACTTC	CATAGQGPQETQYF
TRBD2	TRBV7-8	-	TRBJ2-3	TGTGCCAGCAGCTTAGCGGCGGGGGGCCACACAGATACGCAGTATTTT	CASSLAAGGHTDTQYF
-	TRBV7-6	-	TRBJ2-2	TGTGCCAGCAGCTTAGGGCCAGGGGACTGGGAGCTGTTTTTT	CASSLGPGDWELFF
TRBD2	TRBV4-3	many	TRBJ2-5	TGCGCCAGCAGCCAAGGAGGACTAGCGGGGGGGCCAGAGACCCAGTACTTC	CASSQGGLAGGPETQYF
TRBD2	TRBV29-1	-	TRBJ2-7	TGCAGCGCATCGGGGGGGCTCTACGAGCAGTACTTC	CSASGGLYEQYF
-	TRBV5-1	-	TRBJ1-3	TGCGCCAGCAGCTTGGAGGGGAACTCTGGAAACACCATATATTTT	CASSLEGNSGNTIYF
TRBD1	TRBV7-2	few	TRBJ2-3	TGTGCCAGCAGCTTCGGGACAGGGCATTGGGATACGCAGTATTTT	CASSFGTGHWDTQYF
-	TRBV7-9	-	TRBJ1-2	TGTGCCAGCACCAACAAAGAGCCGGATGGCTACACCTTC	CASTNKEPDGYTF
TRBD1	TRBV7-6	-	TRBJ1-2	TGTGCCAGCAGCTCCTGGGGGACAGGGGGCGGCTACACCTTC	CASSSWGTGGGYTF
-	TRBV7-3	few	TRBJ2-2	TGTGCCAGCAGCTTGGATAGCCCAACCGGGGAGCTGTTTTTT	CASSLDSPTGELFF
TRBD1	TRBV7-8	many	TRBJ2-2	TGTGCCAGCAGCTCTACAGGGGGCAACACCGGGGAGCTGTTTTTT	CASSSTGGNTGELFF
-	TRBV10-3	-	TRBJ1-6	TGTGCCATCAGTGGCCGGGACAACAGCAGGACTCATAATTCACCCCTCCACTTT	CAISGRDNSRTHNSPLHF
TRBD1	TRBV11-3	-	TRBJ2-1	TGTGCCAGCAGCTTAGAAGGGGGCGACGAGGAGTTCTTC	CASSLEGGDEEFF
TRBD1	TRBV5-1	-	TRBJ1-5	TGCGCCAGCAGCCCCGACCCGGGACAGAATCAGCCCCAGCATTTT	CASSPDPGQNQPQHF
TRBD2	TRBV5-4	-	TRBJ2-1	TGTGCCAGCAGCGGCGGGGGGGCGATCGGGGAGCAGTTCTTC	CASSGGGAIGEQFF
-	TRBV6-2/TRBV6-3	-	TRBJ2-7	TGTGCCAGCAGGCAGCTCTACGAGCAGTACTTC	CASRQLYEQYF
TRBD1	TRBV19	-	TRBJ2-7	TGTGCCAGCGGGACAGGGGCCAACGAGCAGTACTTC	CASGTGANEQYF